This is a list of T cell receptor beta chains from one sample in a study of T cells in Graves' hyperthyroidism and ophthalmopathy. Via MiXCR, TCRdb re-called the multiplex PCR reads, giving one row per CDR3 protein. Here the sample spans under 250,000 distinct CDR3 sequences, roughly 17% being singletons. Sequenced: blood. These receptor sequences come from a man between 50 and 59 years old with Graves' hyperthyroidism. Both conserved end residues are part of each CDR3. The order of the fields is J gene, CDR3 length, clone size, V gene, D gene, CDR3 DNA, CDR3 protein. A D gene is named only where the DNA matches it firmly. Rows may omit the clone size; those that give it use once, few, many or a size class.

>TRBJ2-7|13|many|TRBV28|TRBD1
TGTGCCAGCAGTCCGACAGGGGCTGACGAGCAGTACTTC
CASSPTGADEQYF
>TRBJ2-7|16|-|TRBV4-3|TRBD2
TGCGCCAGCAGCCAAGACCGGCTAGCGGGAGTATACGAGCAGTACTTC
CASSQDRLAGVYEQYF
>TRBJ2-7|13|many|TRBV12-3/TRBV12-4|TRBD2
TGTGCCAGCAGTTCGGCGGGAGTATACGAGCAGTACTTC
CASSSAGVYEQYF
>TRBJ2-7|14|many|TRBV10-3|-
TGTGCCACACGGCGCCCGGCGACAGGTTACGAGCAGTACTTC
CATRRPATGYEQYF
>TRBJ2-1|15|many|TRBV28|-
TGTGCCAGCATAGGCGGCTCCAGCTCCTACAATGAGCAGTTCTTC
CASIGGSSSYNEQFF
>TRBJ2-2|16|many|TRBV11-3|-
TGTGCCAGCAGCTTAGGGACTTTGGGGCCGACCGGGGAGCTGTTTTTT
CASSLGTLGPTGELFF
>TRBJ1-4|14|many|TRBV12-3/TRBV12-4|-
TGTGCCAGCAGTGTACAGGGACGAAATGAAAAACTGTTTTTT
CASSVQGRNEKLFF
>TRBJ2-7|17|many|TRBV28|TRBD2
TGTGCCAGCAGCTCCGGGACTAGCGGTAAGAGCTCCTACGAGCAGTACTTC
CASSSGTSGKSSYEQYF
>TRBJ2-1|15|many|TRBV29-1|TRBD1
TGCAGCGTTGAATCTGGGACAGGGGCGGATAATGAGCAGTTCTTC
CSVESGTGADNEQFF
>TRBJ2-6|13|many|TRBV6-2/TRBV6-3|-
TGTGCCAGCGGAAGCTCTGGGGCCAACGTCCTGACTTTC
CASGSSGANVLTF
>TRBJ2-5|15|few|TRBV4-1|-
TGCGCCAGCAGCCAAGACCCAACAGGCCAAGAGACCCAGTACTTC
CASSQDPTGQETQYF
>TRBJ2-1|13|few|TRBV29-1|-
TGCAGCGTTGAAGGTTGGACAGACAATGAGCAGTTCTTC
CSVEGWTDNEQFF
>TRBJ2-2|15|many|TRBV12-3/TRBV12-4|TRBD1
TGTGCCACCGCCATCCGGACAGGGGAAACCGGGGAGCTGTTTTTT
CATAIRTGETGELFF
>TRBJ2-7|12|few|TRBV7-9|-
TGTGCCAGCAGCTTATCCGTTGACGAGCAGTACTTC
CASSLSVDEQYF
>TRBJ1-5|15|many|TRBV2|-
TGTGCCAGCAGTGAACAACAGGGCTCCAATCAGCCCCAGCATTTT
CASSEQQGSNQPQHF
>TRBJ1-5|15|few|TRBV20-1|TRBD1
TGCAGTGCGGGTCGGGGGACAGGATCGAATCAGCCCCAGCATTTT
CSAGRGTGSNQPQHF
>TRBJ2-3|15|many|TRBV20-1|TRBD1
TGCAGTGCTAGGCTGCCGGGACAGGGTACAGATACGCAGTATTTT
CSARLPGQGTDTQYF
>TRBJ2-4|17|many|TRBV28|-
TGTGCCAGCAACCGATCGGGACTCCGGAGGCCCAAAAACATTCAGTACTTC
CASNRSGLRRPKNIQYF
>TRBJ2-4|17|few|TRBV3-1|TRBD2
TGTGCCAGCAGCCATGGACTAGCGGGAGTGTTAGAAAACATTCAGTACTTC
CASSHGLAGVLENIQYF
>TRBJ1-6|15|few|TRBV3-1|-
TGTGCCAGCAGCCAAGACATCGGGGGGTACTCACCCCTCCACTTT
CASSQDIGGYSPLHF
>TRBJ2-3|13|few|TRBV12-3/TRBV12-4|-
TGTGCCAGCAAGAGACAGGTTACAGATACGCAGTATTTT
CASKRQVTDTQYF
>TRBJ2-3|10|many|TRBV28|-
TGTGCCTCGGTGGGGGATACGCAGTATTTT
CASVGDTQYF
>TRBJ2-5|16|few|TRBV5-1|TRBD2
TGCGCCAGCAGCACCCGTCTGGACCGGGGAGGGGAGACCCAGTACTTC
CASSTRLDRGGETQYF
>TRBJ2-3|11|-|TRBV12-5|-
TGTGCTAGTGGTAACACAGATACGCAGTATTTT
CASGNTDTQYF
>TRBJ2-1|17|many|TRBV7-3|TRBD2
TGTGCCAGCAGCGGGACAGATAGACTAGCGGGCTCGAATGAGCAGTTCTTC
CASSGTDRLAGSNEQFF
>TRBJ1-2|16|many|TRBV28|TRBD1
TGTGCCAGCAGTTTATCGCCGCGACAGGGGTTTAGTGGCTACACCTTC
CASSLSPRQGFSGYTF
>TRBJ1-3|16|-|TRBV4-1|-
TGCGCCAGCAGCCAAGATCGGGGGGCGTCTGGAAACACCATATATTTT
CASSQDRGASGNTIYF
>TRBJ2-1|14|many|TRBV20-1|-
TGCAGTAATATGGGGTTGTGGGGCAACAATGAGCAGTTCTTC
CSNMGLWGNNEQFF
>TRBJ1-2|15|few|TRBV6-1|-
TGTGCCAGCAGTGAAATCGACCCTCCACCCTATGGCTACACCTTC
CASSEIDPPPYGYTF
>TRBJ2-1|15|many|TRBV18|-
TGTGCCAGCTCCCCAGCGCGGGACGCCTACAATGAGCAGTTCTTC
CASSPARDAYNEQFF
>TRBJ1-6|11|few|TRBV6-1|-
TGTGCCAGCAGTGAAAATTCACCCCTCCACTTT
CASSENSPLHF
>TRBJ1-2|18|many|TRBV3-1|-
TGTGCCAGCAGCCAAAGGGCCGCTGCGGAGGGAGGCAACTATGGCTACACCTTC
CASSQRAAAEGGNYGYTF
>TRBJ2-2|13|-|TRBV27|-
TGTGCCAGCGCTACGGAGCACACCGGGGAGCTGTTTTTT
CASATEHTGELFF
>TRBJ2-3|14|-|TRBV28|-
TGTCCCAGCAGTTTATTGGAGCACACAGATACGCAGTATTTT
CPSSLLEHTDTQYF
>TRBJ2-1|16|many|TRBV28|TRBD2
TGTGCCAGCAGTTCGGGACTAGCAGATCACTACAATGAGCAGTTCTTC
CASSSGLADHYNEQFF
>TRBJ2-3|15|-|TRBV5-5|-
TGTGCCAGCAGCCTGTGGACTATTCTCACAGATACGCAGTATTTT
CASSLWTILTDTQYF
>TRBJ2-3|14|few|TRBV7-2|-
TGTGCCAGCAGCTTGCACAGGACCACAGATACGCAGTATTTT
CASSLHRTTDTQYF
>TRBJ2-5|13|many|TRBV18|TRBD1
TGTGCCAGCTCAGTCGACAGGGCAAGGAGCCAGTACTTC
CASSVDRARSQYF
>TRBJ2-3|15|-|TRBV7-3|TRBD2
TGTGCCAGCAGAAGTAGCGGGACCAGCACAGATACGCAGTATTTT
CASRSSGTSTDTQYF
>TRBJ2-7|18|-|TRBV24-1|-
TGTGCCACCAGTGATTCCTCATCTCGCGGGGCTGGCTCCTACGAGCAGTACTTC
CATSDSSSRGAGSYEQYF
>TRBJ2-7|15|-|TRBV28|TRBD2
TGTGCCAGCAGTTTAAGGGCTAGCGGGAGCAGCGAGCAGTACTTC
CASSLRASGSSEQYF
>TRBJ2-5|12|many|TRBV20-1|TRBD1
TGCAGTGCTTACAGGGGGCAGGAGACCCAGTACTTC
CSAYRGQETQYF
>TRBJ2-2|18|few|TRBV11-1|TRBD2
TGTGCCAGCAGCTTAGCCCCTCTAGCGGGAATTAGCACCGGGGAGCTGTTTTTT
CASSLAPLAGISTGELFF
>TRBJ2-3|15|-|TRBV20-1|-
TGCAGTGCTAGAGATCATCGCGGGGCCACAGATACGCAGTATTTT
CSARDHRGATDTQYF
>TRBJ2-2|15|-|TRBV28|TRBD1
TGTGCCAGCAGTTCGGGACAGACAAACACCGGGGAGCTGTTTTTT
CASSSGQTNTGELFF
>TRBJ2-6|17|many|TRBV24-1|TRBD1
TGTGCCACCAGTGATTCAGAGGGGGCGTCTGGGGCCAACGTCCTGACTTTC
CATSDSEGASGANVLTF
>TRBJ2-1|13|-|TRBV4-1|-
TGCGCCAGCAGCCAGCTGGACCCCCGGAAGCAGTTCTTC
CASSQLDPRKQFF
>TRBJ1-2|16|few|TRBV11-2|TRBD1
TGTGCCAGCAGCCAGACTTCGGGACAGATAAACTATGGCTACACCTTC
CASSQTSGQINYGYTF
>TRBJ2-2|14|-|TRBV20-1|TRBD2
TGCAGTACACTAGCGGGAGGAGGGACCGGGGAGCTGTTTTTT
CSTLAGGGTGELFF
>TRBJ2-2|15|many|TRBV12-3/TRBV12-4|-
TGTGCCAGCAGTTTGACCCAGGGGAGGACCGGGGAGCTGTTTTTT
CASSLTQGRTGELFF
>TRBJ2-2|18|-|TRBV4-1|TRBD1
TGCGCCAGCAGCGTAGTACTCGACAGGGGCGGGAACACCGGGGAGCTGTTTTTT
CASSVVLDRGGNTGELFF
>TRBJ1-5|14|many|TRBV27|-
TGTGCCAGCAGTATTTGGGGGGGGGTCCAGCCCCAGCATTTT
CASSIWGGVQPQHF
>TRBJ2-1|14|few|TRBV7-3|-
TGTGCCAGCAGCCCAATCTTATCTCTCTCTAAGCAGTTCTTC
CASSPILSLSKQFF